Listed below are T cell receptor beta chains from one sample, sequenced in a study of early T cells in non-severe SARS-CoV-2 infection. TCRdb re-derived calls from the 5' RACE reads in MiXCR, one entry per CDR3 protein. Among some 59,000 distinct CDR3 sequences, about 10% were seen once, and the ten largest hold about 4.3%. Sequenced: whole blood. These receptors were collected from an adult who was a healthcare worker with PCR-confirmed SARS-CoV-2 infection or an uninfected control (not recorded which). Each CDR3 is given with its conserved first and last residue. D genes are given only for firm matches. The size field is filled for only some rows; it gives once, few, many or a size class.

clone size: many; V gene: TRBV18; J gene: TRBJ1-2; D gene: -; CDR3 protein: CASSPDMGGYGYTF; CDR3 DNA: TGTGCCAGCTCTCCCGATATGGGTGGGTATGGCTACACCTTC
clone size: many; V gene: TRBV7-9; J gene: TRBJ2-5; D gene: -; CDR3 protein: CASSPRPGRETQYF; CDR3 DNA: TGTGCCAGCAGCCCCCGACCTGGGCGAGAGACCCAGTACTTC
clone size: few; V gene: TRBV6-5; J gene: TRBJ2-7; D gene: TRBD2; CDR3 protein: CASSYSSGGLPYEQYF; CDR3 DNA: TGTGCCAGCAGTTACTCGAGCGGGGGCCTCCCCTACGAGCAGTACTTC
clone size: many; V gene: TRBV20-1; J gene: TRBJ2-7; D gene: -; CDR3 protein: CSAQEGDEQYF; CDR3 DNA: TGCAGTGCCCAGGAGGGGGACGAGCAGTACTTC
clone size: few; V gene: TRBV11-2; J gene: TRBJ2-7; D gene: -; CDR3 protein: CASSLVSGADTRQYF; CDR3 DNA: TGTGCCAGCAGCTTAGTATCGGGGGCAGATACGAGGCAGTACTTC
clone size: many; V gene: TRBV5-1; J gene: TRBJ2-5; D gene: -; CDR3 protein: CASSPEAPPQYF; CDR3 DNA: TGCGCCAGCAGCCCGGAGGCTCCCCCCCAGTACTTC
clone size: few; V gene: TRBV20-1; J gene: TRBJ2-5; D gene: TRBD2; CDR3 protein: CSARDVLAGDGETQYF; CDR3 DNA: TGCAGTGCTAGAGATGTTCTAGCGGGAGATGGAGAGACCCAGTACTTC
clone size: -; V gene: TRBV3-1; J gene: TRBJ2-3; D gene: -; CDR3 protein: CASSQDLGEVIDTQYF; CDR3 DNA: TGTGCCAGCAGCCAAGATCTGGGTGAGGTCATAGATACGCAGTATTTT
clone size: -; V gene: TRBV28; J gene: TRBJ2-6; D gene: TRBD1; CDR3 protein: CASSSWTGNISSGANVLTF; CDR3 DNA: TGTGCCAGCAGTTCGTGGACAGGCAACATTAGCTCTGGGGCCAACGTCCTGACTTTC
clone size: many; V gene: TRBV20-1; J gene: TRBJ2-1; D gene: -; CDR3 protein: CSAREYNEQFF; CDR3 DNA: TGCAGTGCCAGGGAGTACAATGAGCAGTTCTTC
clone size: many; V gene: TRBV5-1; J gene: TRBJ1-1; D gene: -; CDR3 protein: CASSLHGGGTEAFF; CDR3 DNA: TGCGCCAGCAGCCTCCATGGGGGCGGCACTGAAGCTTTCTTT
clone size: -; V gene: TRBV7-8; J gene: TRBJ2-3; D gene: -; CDR3 protein: CASSLGGADTQYF; CDR3 DNA: TGTGCCAGCAGCTTAGGAGGGGCAGATACGCAGTATTTT
clone size: -; V gene: TRBV27; J gene: TRBJ1-1; D gene: TRBD1; CDR3 protein: CASTRLGTGNKNTEAFF; CDR3 DNA: TGTGCCAGCACCCGATTGGGGACAGGGAATAAGAACACTGAAGCTTTCTTT
clone size: many; V gene: TRBV7-6; J gene: TRBJ2-2; D gene: -; CDR3 protein: CASSPQIDGELFF; CDR3 DNA: TGTGCCAGCAGCCCTCAGATTGATGGGGAGCTGTTTTTT
clone size: many; V gene: TRBV6-2/TRBV6-3; J gene: TRBJ2-1; D gene: TRBD2; CDR3 protein: CASSYGGLVVPFF; CDR3 DNA: TGTGCCAGCAGTTACGGGGGACTAGTCGTTCCGTTCTTC
clone size: many; V gene: TRBV29-1; J gene: TRBJ2-5; D gene: TRBD1; CDR3 protein: CSGDRVGETQYF; CDR3 DNA: TGCAGCGGCGACAGGGTTGGGGAGACCCAGTACTTC
clone size: few; V gene: TRBV5-1; J gene: TRBJ2-5; D gene: -; CDR3 protein: CASSPDSSETQYF; CDR3 DNA: TGCGCCAGCAGTCCGGACAGTTCTGAGACCCAGTACTTC
clone size: many; V gene: TRBV19; J gene: TRBJ2-1; D gene: TRBD1; CDR3 protein: CASSITQGQGSNEQFF; CDR3 DNA: TGTGCCAGTAGTATAACCCAGGGACAGGGGAGTAATGAGCAGTTCTTC
clone size: -; V gene: TRBV3-1; J gene: TRBJ1-2; D gene: -; CDR3 protein: CASSQDVGWGDYGYTF; CDR3 DNA: TGTGCCAGCAGCCAAGACGTTGGATGGGGAGACTATGGCTACACCTTC
clone size: few; V gene: TRBV6-1; J gene: TRBJ2-7; D gene: TRBD1; CDR3 protein: CASSERQGSAGQYF; CDR3 DNA: TGTGCCAGCAGTGAAAGACAGGGCTCCGCGGGGCAGTACTTC
clone size: many; V gene: TRBV24-1; J gene: TRBJ1-2; D gene: TRBD1; CDR3 protein: CATSDSRQGGYTF; CDR3 DNA: TGTGCCACCAGTGATTCCCGACAGGGAGGCTACACCTTC
clone size: -; V gene: TRBV27; J gene: TRBJ2-1; D gene: TRBD1; CDR3 protein: CATTGQGHNEQFF; CDR3 DNA: TGTGCCACCACCGGACAGGGCCACAATGAGCAGTTCTTC
clone size: few; V gene: TRBV19; J gene: TRBJ2-3; D gene: -; CDR3 protein: CASSIFAGRTDTQYF; CDR3 DNA: TGTGCCAGTAGTATCTTCGCAGGCCGCACAGATACGCAGTATTTT
clone size: many; V gene: TRBV29-1; J gene: TRBJ2-7; D gene: -; CDR3 protein: CSAVTGTYEQYF; CDR3 DNA: TGCAGCGCTGTGACAGGCACCTACGAGCAGTACTTC
clone size: many; V gene: TRBV7-8; J gene: TRBJ2-1; D gene: -; CDR3 protein: CASSLAGTYNEQFF; CDR3 DNA: TGTGCCAGCAGCTTAGCAGGCACCTACAATGAGCAGTTCTTC
clone size: -; V gene: TRBV28; J gene: TRBJ2-5; D gene: -; CDR3 protein: CASSSPLLAQYF; CDR3 DNA: TGTGCCAGCAGTTCCCCTCTCTTGGCCCAGTACTTC
clone size: -; V gene: TRBV29-1; J gene: TRBJ2-2; D gene: -; CDR3 protein: CSVERNTGELFF; CDR3 DNA: TGCAGCGTTGAGCGGAACACCGGGGAGCTGTTTTTT
clone size: many; V gene: TRBV27; J gene: TRBJ2-7; D gene: -; CDR3 protein: CAVFSPYEQYF; CDR3 DNA: TGTGCCGTTTTTTCCCCCTACGAGCAGTACTTC
clone size: -; V gene: TRBV9; J gene: TRBJ1-6; D gene: -; CDR3 protein: CASSVGQNNSPLHF; CDR3 DNA: TGTGCCAGCAGCGTCGGACAGAATAATTCACCCCTCCACTTT
clone size: many; V gene: TRBV3-1; J gene: TRBJ1-2; D gene: TRBD1; CDR3 protein: CASSHRGQNYGYTF; CDR3 DNA: TGTGCCAGCAGCCACAGGGGGCAGAACTATGGCTACACCTTC
clone size: many; V gene: TRBV5-1; J gene: TRBJ2-7; D gene: -; CDR3 protein: CASSLAEDAYEQYF; CDR3 DNA: TGCGCCAGCAGCTTGGCCGAAGATGCCTACGAGCAGTACTTC
clone size: few; V gene: TRBV12-3/TRBV12-4; J gene: TRBJ1-4; D gene: TRBD1; CDR3 protein: CASSRSRTGEGGKLFF; CDR3 DNA: TGTGCCAGCAGTCGATCCCGGACAGGCGAGGGCGGAAAACTGTTTTTT
clone size: -; V gene: TRBV9; J gene: TRBJ2-3; D gene: TRBD2; CDR3 protein: CASSASGSTDTQYF; CDR3 DNA: TGTGCCAGCAGCGCTAGCGGGAGCACAGATACGCAGTATTTT
clone size: few; V gene: TRBV4-3; J gene: TRBJ2-5; D gene: TRBD2; CDR3 protein: CASSQVFSGGQETQYF; CDR3 DNA: TGCGCCAGCAGCCAAGTGTTTAGCGGGGGACAAGAGACCCAGTACTTC
clone size: many; V gene: TRBV4-2; J gene: TRBJ2-1; D gene: -; CDR3 protein: CASSRLGGSYNEQFF; CDR3 DNA: TGTGCCAGCAGTCGACTAGGGGGGTCCTACAATGAGCAGTTCTTC
clone size: -; V gene: TRBV24-1; J gene: TRBJ2-3; D gene: -; CDR3 protein: CATSDFRDVTTDTQYF; CDR3 DNA: TGTGCCACCAGTGATTTTAGGGACGTCACCACAGATACGCAGTATTTT
clone size: few; V gene: TRBV3-1; J gene: TRBJ2-3; D gene: -; CDR3 protein: CASSLASGTDTQYF; CDR3 DNA: TGTGCCAGCAGCCTTGCTAGCGGCACAGATACGCAGTATTTT
clone size: many; V gene: TRBV3-1; J gene: TRBJ2-3; D gene: -; CDR3 protein: CASSQGPAGIDTQYF; CDR3 DNA: TGTGCCAGCAGCCAAGGCCCAGCGGGTATAGATACGCAGTATTTT
clone size: many; V gene: TRBV3-1; J gene: TRBJ2-5; D gene: -; CDR3 protein: CASSSGTHSQETQYF; CDR3 DNA: TGTGCCAGCAGCTCCGGGACTCACTCCCAAGAGACCCAGTACTTC
clone size: many; V gene: TRBV29-1; J gene: TRBJ2-4; D gene: -; CDR3 protein: CSGELGGWGKNIQYF; CDR3 DNA: TGCAGCGGCGAACTTGGAGGGTGGGGCAAAAACATTCAGTACTTC
clone size: many; V gene: TRBV11-2; J gene: TRBJ2-3; D gene: -; CDR3 protein: CASSPSSPSTDTQYF; CDR3 DNA: TGTGCCAGCAGCCCATCCTCCCCTAGCACAGATACGCAGTATTTT
clone size: many; V gene: TRBV14; J gene: TRBJ2-2; D gene: -; CDR3 protein: CASSQVGGGDTGELFF; CDR3 DNA: TGTGCCAGCAGCCAGGTCGGGGGAGGCGACACCGGGGAGCTGTTTTTT
clone size: -; V gene: TRBV4-3; J gene: TRBJ2-7; D gene: TRBD2; CDR3 protein: CASSLRAGTNYEQYF; CDR3 DNA: TGCGCCAGCAGCCTCAGAGCCGGGACTAACTACGAGCAGTACTTC
clone size: -; V gene: TRBV7-9; J gene: TRBJ2-7; D gene: -; CDR3 protein: CASSLLDEQYF; CDR3 DNA: TGTGCCAGCAGCTTGTTGGACGAGCAGTACTTC
clone size: -; V gene: TRBV4-1; J gene: TRBJ2-4; D gene: -; CDR3 protein: CASSQVGNLRDIQYF; CDR3 DNA: TGCGCCAGCAGCCAAGTAGGGAACTTAAGGGACATTCAGTACTTC
clone size: many; V gene: TRBV28; J gene: TRBJ2-1; D gene: -; CDR3 protein: CASKEPGQYEFF; CDR3 DNA: TGTGCCAGCAAAGAACCCGGGCAGTATGAGTTCTTC
clone size: -; V gene: TRBV2; J gene: TRBJ2-3; D gene: TRBD1; CDR3 protein: CASSEDGTDMQYF; CDR3 DNA: TGTGCCAGCAGTGAAGACGGGACAGATATGCAGTATTTT
clone size: many; V gene: TRBV11-2; J gene: TRBJ1-1; D gene: -; CDR3 protein: CASSFAGESTEAFF; CDR3 DNA: TGTGCCAGCAGCTTTGCCGGGGAGTCGACTGAAGCTTTCTTT
clone size: few; V gene: TRBV18; J gene: TRBJ2-5; D gene: -; CDR3 protein: CASSPRDWTRYF; CDR3 DNA: TGTGCCAGCTCACCCCGGGACTGGACCAGGTACTTC
clone size: many; V gene: TRBV25-1; J gene: TRBJ2-2; D gene: TRBD1; CDR3 protein: CASSDLTGTFTGELFF; CDR3 DNA: TGTGCCAGCAGTGATCTGACAGGGACCTTCACGGGGGAGCTGTTTTTT
clone size: many; V gene: TRBV5-5; J gene: TRBJ2-7; D gene: TRBD1; CDR3 protein: CASSLIVSQGAYEQYF; CDR3 DNA: TGTGCCAGCAGCTTGATTGTCTCCCAGGGGGCCTACGAGCAGTACTTC
clone size: many; V gene: TRBV20-1; J gene: TRBJ1-2; D gene: -; CDR3 protein: CSARESGKDYGYTF; CDR3 DNA: TGCAGTGCTAGAGAGTCGGGGAAGGACTATGGCTACACCTTC
clone size: -; V gene: TRBV14; J gene: TRBJ2-2; D gene: -; CDR3 protein: CASSRWKGAGELFF; CDR3 DNA: TGTGCCAGCAGCCGCTGGAAGGGAGCCGGGGAGCTGTTTTTT
clone size: -; V gene: TRBV6-5; J gene: TRBJ2-1; D gene: TRBD2; CDR3 protein: CASKASGGYNEQFF; CDR3 DNA: TGTGCCAGCAAGGCTAGCGGGGGATACAATGAGCAGTTCTTC
clone size: few; V gene: TRBV5-5; J gene: TRBJ2-2; D gene: TRBD2; CDR3 protein: CASSWTSGNTGELFF; CDR3 DNA: TGTGCCAGCAGCTGGACTAGCGGGAACACCGGGGAGCTGTTTTTT
clone size: many; V gene: TRBV29-1; J gene: TRBJ1-1; D gene: -; CDR3 protein: CSVCGHKNTEAFF; CDR3 DNA: TGCAGCGTTTGTGGACACAAGAACACTGAAGCTTTCTTT
clone size: few; V gene: TRBV28; J gene: TRBJ2-3; D gene: -; CDR3 protein: CASSRRGSDTQYF; CDR3 DNA: TGTGCCAGCAGTCGACGAGGTTCGGATACGCAGTATTTT
clone size: -; V gene: TRBV4-3; J gene: TRBJ2-1; D gene: TRBD1; CDR3 protein: CASSQDRGQGALYEQFF; CDR3 DNA: TGCGCCAGCAGCCAAGATCGGGGGCAGGGGGCTTTGTATGAGCAGTTCTTC